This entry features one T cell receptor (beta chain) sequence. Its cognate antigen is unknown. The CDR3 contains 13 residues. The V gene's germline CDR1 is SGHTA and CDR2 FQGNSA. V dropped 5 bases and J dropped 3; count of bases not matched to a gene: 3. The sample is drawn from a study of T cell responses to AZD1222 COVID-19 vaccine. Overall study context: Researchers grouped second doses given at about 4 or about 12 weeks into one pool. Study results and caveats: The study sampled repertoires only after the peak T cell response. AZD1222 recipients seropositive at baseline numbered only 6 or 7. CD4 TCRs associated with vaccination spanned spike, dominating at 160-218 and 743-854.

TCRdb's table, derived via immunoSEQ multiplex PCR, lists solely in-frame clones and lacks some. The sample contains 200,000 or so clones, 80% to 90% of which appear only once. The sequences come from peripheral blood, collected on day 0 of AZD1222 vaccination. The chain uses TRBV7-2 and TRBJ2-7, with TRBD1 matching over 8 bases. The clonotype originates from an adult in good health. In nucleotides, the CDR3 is TGTGCCAGCAGCCGACAGGGGAACTACGAGCAGTACTTC. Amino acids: CASSRQGNYEQYF.